The next 13 T cell receptor beta chains were all read from a single sample in a study of vaccination effects on CD4 cells after COVID-19. Clones were sequenced by immunoSEQ multiplex PCR, and TCRdb holds only the in-frame ones, with some missing. The repertoire has under 40,000 clones, roughly two thirds of them found once; the top ten carry 12%. No antigens are known for them. The ViraFEST assay expanded antigen-specific CD4+ T cells with viral peptide pools before sequencing. Following 10 days of culture, CD4+ T cells were isolated. As their vaccination, participants received two doses of either BNT162b2 or mRNA-1273. Material: CD4+ T cells from PBMCs cultured with HCoV-229E spike peptides, obtained after COVID-19 vaccination. The receptors originated from a human donor who received a COVID-19 vaccine.

V is TRBV5-1 and J is TRBJ1-1; the match to TRBD1 covers 9 bases. Per the germline V gene, CDR1 is SGHRS and CDR2 is YFSETQ. The CDR3 length is 14 residues. The trim removed 3 bases at V and 5 bases at J, leaving 5 bases unmatched. The CDR3 DNA is TGCGCCAGCAGCTCCTCGACAGGGGGGACTGAAGCTTTCTTT. Translated: CASSSSTGGTEAFF.

This clone has just one count. This chain links TRBV3-1 (or the pseudogene TRBV3-2) with TRBJ2-3, with 15 bases aligning to TRBD2. Germline values: CDR1 LGHDT, CDR2 YNNKEL (reference sequence). Losses at the gene ends were 5 bases for V and 0 bases for J; bases not matched to a gene: 3. The CDR3 has 17 residues. The CDR3 is CASSRGLAGGSTDTQYF. CDR3 nucleotide sequence: TGTGCCAGCAGCAGAGGACTAGCGGGAGGGAGCACAGATACGCAGTATTTT.

The V and J genes are TRBV21-1 and TRBJ2-2; no DNA check was done on the table's D call, TRBD1. TRBV21-1 is given as a pseudogene. This CDR3 spans 17 amino acids. The chain's CDR3 is CASSKVDQGCIAGELFF. The CDR3 DNA follows: TGTGCCAGCAGCAAAGTGGACCAGGGGTGTATCGCCGGGGAGCTGTTTTTT.

This chain connects TRBV27 to TRBJ1-1; TRBD1 might be the D (5 bases). Germline CDR1 and CDR2: MNHEY and SMNVEV (reference sequence). The CDR3 spans 15 residues. The V and J ends lost 6 bases and 12 bases respectively, with 26 bases between them. The CDR3 DNA reads TGTGCCAGCAGCCAAGACCCTGAGGCAGGGAGGGTTACTTTCTTT. It is translated as CASSQDPEAGRVTFF.

Only one count was recorded for this clone. J is TRBJ1-5 and V is TRBV5-1; D perhaps matches TRBD1 (5 bases). The V end was cut by 1 base, the J end by 7 bases, with 18 bases between. Germline values: CDR1 SGHRS, CDR2 YFSETQ. The CDR3 contains 16 residues. The CDR3 bases are TGCGCCAGCAGCTTGAGTGGGGCAGGGACGGGGCAGCCCCAGCATTTT. It encodes CASSLSGAGTGQPQHF.

This chain joins TRBV7-9 and TRBJ2-1; 7 bases are a match to TRBD1. Trimming at V came to 5 bases and at J to 8 bases, leaving 9 bases not matched to a gene. The germline V gene encodes CDR1 SEHNR and CDR2 FQNEAQ (reference sequence). The CDR3 runs 14 residues. The CDR3 sequence: CASSPRQGRDEQFF. The CDR3 DNA reads as TGTGCCAGCAGCCCGAGACAGGGCCGAGATGAGCAGTTCTTC.

J is TRBJ2-2 and V is TRBV6-5, with unresolved D. Per the germline V gene, CDR1 is MNHEY and CDR2 is SVGAGI. The CDR3 covers 11 residues. V was trimmed by 7 bases and J by 8 bases, leaving 8 bases between them. CDR3 DNA sequence: TGTGCCAGCACCAAGGAGGGGGAGCTGTTTTTT. This sequence encodes CASTKEGELFF.

The chain has TRBV27 and TRBJ2-1, with TRBD1 identical over 11 bases. With V trimmed by 8 bases and J by 4 bases, 7 bases remained unmatched. Germline CDR1 is MNHEY and CDR2 is SMNVEV (reference sequence). CDR3 length: 15 residues. The CDR3 DNA is TGTGCCAGCTGCTCGGACAGGGGGCTTTACAATGAGCAGTTCTTC. As protein: CASCSDRGLYNEQFF.

The V gene is TRBV7-2, the J gene TRBJ2-5, with D hard to call. Trimming stripped 7 bases from V and 0 bases from J, with 9 bases between. Per germline, CDR1 SGHTA and CDR2 FQGNSA. CDR3 length: 13 amino acids. The CDR3 loop reads CASKDHNQETQYF. The CDR3 coding sequence is TGTGCCAGCAAGGACCACAACCAAGAGACCCAGTACTTC.

This clone was seen a few times. V usage is TRBV10-3 and J usage is TRBJ1-2; a weak D match, TRBD1 (6 bases). This CDR3 contains 12 residues. CDR1 ENHRY and CDR2 SYGVKD come from the germline V gene. Trimming took off 4 bases at V and 8 bases at J, with 11 bases between the two ends. This chain's CDR3 is CAISASGEGYTF. The DNA for the CDR3 is TGTGCCATCAGTGCATCAGGGGAAGGCTACACCTTC.

V is TRBV5-6 and J is TRBJ1-2, with a tentative D call TRBD1 (6 bases). Per germline, CDR1 SGHDT and CDR2 YYEEEE. This CDR3 comprises 12 residues. Deletions cut 0 bases from V and 7 bases from J, with 7 bases between. The CDR3 protein is CASSLEGGGYTF. CDR3 DNA: TGTGCCAGCAGCTTGGAAGGGGGTGGCTACACCTTC.

As concerns this clone: One junction end disagrees with the germline gene, perhaps due to a read error. The gene calls are TRBV6-5 and TRBJ2-3; D is unclear. Germline CDR1 MNHEY, CDR2 SVGAGI. The CDR3 contains 13 residues. CDR3 region: CASSYSLTYTQYF. CDR3 in DNA: TGTGCCAGCAGTTACTCACTCACATATACGCAGTATTTT.

The V and J genes are TRBV2 and TRBJ2-2; a weak D match, TRBD1 (8 bases). Deletions cut 6 bases from V and 6 bases from J, with 17 bases between. Germline loops: CDR1 SNHLY, CDR2 FYNNEI. This CDR3 is 15 amino acids long. The CDR3 DNA reads as TGTGCCAGCAGCACGGACAGGGCGGGAGCCGGGGAGCTGTTTTTT. This codes for CASSTDRAGAGELFF.